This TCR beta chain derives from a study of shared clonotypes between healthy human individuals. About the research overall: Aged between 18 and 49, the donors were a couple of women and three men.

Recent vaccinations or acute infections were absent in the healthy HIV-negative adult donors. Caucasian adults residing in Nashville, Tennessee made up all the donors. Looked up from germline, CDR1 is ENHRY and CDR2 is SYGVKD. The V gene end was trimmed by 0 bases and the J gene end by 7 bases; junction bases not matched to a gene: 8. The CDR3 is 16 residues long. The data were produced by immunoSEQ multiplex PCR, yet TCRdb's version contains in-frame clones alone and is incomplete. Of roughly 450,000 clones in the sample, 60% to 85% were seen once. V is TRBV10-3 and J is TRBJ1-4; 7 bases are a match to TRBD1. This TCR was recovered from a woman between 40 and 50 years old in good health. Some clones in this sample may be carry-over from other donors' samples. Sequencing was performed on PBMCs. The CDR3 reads CAISESSGGVREKLFF. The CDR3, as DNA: TGTGCCATCAGTGAGTCGTCAGGGGGTGTTCGTGAAAAACTGTTTTTT.